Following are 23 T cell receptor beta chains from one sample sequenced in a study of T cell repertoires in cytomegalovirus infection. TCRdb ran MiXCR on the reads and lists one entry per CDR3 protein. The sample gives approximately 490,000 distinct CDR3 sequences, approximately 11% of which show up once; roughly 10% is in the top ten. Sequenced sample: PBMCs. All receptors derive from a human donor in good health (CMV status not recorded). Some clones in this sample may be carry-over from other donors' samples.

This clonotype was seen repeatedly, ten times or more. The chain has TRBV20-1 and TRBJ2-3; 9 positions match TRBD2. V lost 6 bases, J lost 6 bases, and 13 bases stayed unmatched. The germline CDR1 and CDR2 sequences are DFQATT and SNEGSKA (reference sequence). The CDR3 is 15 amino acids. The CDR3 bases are TGCAGTGCACGTGGGCTAGCGGGGATTTTGGATACGCAGTATTTT. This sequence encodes CSARGLAGILDTQYF.

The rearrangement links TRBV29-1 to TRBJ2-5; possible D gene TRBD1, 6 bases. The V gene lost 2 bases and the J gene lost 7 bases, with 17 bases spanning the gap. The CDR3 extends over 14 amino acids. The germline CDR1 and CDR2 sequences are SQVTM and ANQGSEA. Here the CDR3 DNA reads TGCAGCGTTGAACATATAGCAGGGGCAGGGACCCAGTACTTC. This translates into CSVEHIAGAGTQYF.

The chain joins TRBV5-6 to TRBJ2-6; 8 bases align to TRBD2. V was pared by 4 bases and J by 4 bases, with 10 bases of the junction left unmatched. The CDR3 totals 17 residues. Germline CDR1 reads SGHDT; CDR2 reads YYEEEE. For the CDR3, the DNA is TGTGCCAGCAGCCTTCGGGGGGGGGGGAGGGGGGCCAACGTCCTGACTTTC. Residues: CASSLRGGGRGANVLTF.

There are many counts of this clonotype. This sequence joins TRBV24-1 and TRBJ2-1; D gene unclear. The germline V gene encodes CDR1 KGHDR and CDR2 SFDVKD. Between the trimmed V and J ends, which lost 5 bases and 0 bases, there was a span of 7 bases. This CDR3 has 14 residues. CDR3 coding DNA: TGTGCCACCAGTGGCTGGAGCTCCTACAATGAGCAGTTCTTC. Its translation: CATSGWSSYNEQFF.

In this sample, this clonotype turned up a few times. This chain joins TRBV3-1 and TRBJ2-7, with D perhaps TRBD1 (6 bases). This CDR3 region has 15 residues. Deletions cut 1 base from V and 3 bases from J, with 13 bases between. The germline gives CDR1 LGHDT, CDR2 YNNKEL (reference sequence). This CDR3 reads CASSQGYQGFYEQYF. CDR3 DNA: TGTGCCAGCAGCCAAGGATACCAGGGGTTCTACGAGCAGTACTTC.

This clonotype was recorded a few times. This chain's CDR3 is CASSQEDTYEQYF. The CDR3 DNA follows: TGTGCCAGCAGCCAAGAGGATACCTACGAGCAGTACTTC. The rearrangement uses TRBV4-2 and TRBJ2-7; D is unresolved. CDR1 is LGHNA and CDR2 is YNFKEQ in the germline V gene. The CDR3 is made up of 13 amino acids. Trimming left V 0 bases short and J 2 bases short, with 5 bases between.

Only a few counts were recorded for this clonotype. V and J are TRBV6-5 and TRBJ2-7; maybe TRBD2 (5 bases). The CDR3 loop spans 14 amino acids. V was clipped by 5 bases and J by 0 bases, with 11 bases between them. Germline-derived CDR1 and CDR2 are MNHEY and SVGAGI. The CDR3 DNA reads TGTGCCAGCAGTCGAATGGGGAGCTCCTACGAGCAGTACTTC. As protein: CASSRMGSSYEQYF.

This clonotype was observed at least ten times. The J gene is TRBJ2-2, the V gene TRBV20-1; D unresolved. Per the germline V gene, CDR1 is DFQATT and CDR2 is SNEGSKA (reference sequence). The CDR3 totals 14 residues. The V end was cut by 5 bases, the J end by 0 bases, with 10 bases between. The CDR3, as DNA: TGCAGTGCTCCTCGGACCTCGAACACCGGGGAGCTGTTTTTT. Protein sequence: CSAPRTSNTGELFF.

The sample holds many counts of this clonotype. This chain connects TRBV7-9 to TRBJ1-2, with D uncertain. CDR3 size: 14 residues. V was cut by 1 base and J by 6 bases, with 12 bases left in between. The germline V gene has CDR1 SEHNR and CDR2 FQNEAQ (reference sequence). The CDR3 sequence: CASSLVMSRDGYTF. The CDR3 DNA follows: TGTGCCAGCAGCTTAGTTATGTCGCGAGATGGCTACACCTTC.

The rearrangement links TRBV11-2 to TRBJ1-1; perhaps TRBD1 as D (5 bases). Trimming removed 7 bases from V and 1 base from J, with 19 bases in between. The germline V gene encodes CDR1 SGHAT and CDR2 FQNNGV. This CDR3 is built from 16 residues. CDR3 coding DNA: TGTGCCAGCACCTACTGGGGGGGGAGCCAGAACACTGAAGCTTTCTTT. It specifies CASTYWGGSQNTEAFF. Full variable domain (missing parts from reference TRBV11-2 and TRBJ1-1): EAGVAQSPRYKIIEKRQSVAFWCNPISGHATLYWYQQILGQGPKLLIQFQNNGVVDDSQLPKDRFSAERLKGVDSTLKIQPAKLEDSAVYLCASTYWGGSQNTEAFFGQGTRLTVV.

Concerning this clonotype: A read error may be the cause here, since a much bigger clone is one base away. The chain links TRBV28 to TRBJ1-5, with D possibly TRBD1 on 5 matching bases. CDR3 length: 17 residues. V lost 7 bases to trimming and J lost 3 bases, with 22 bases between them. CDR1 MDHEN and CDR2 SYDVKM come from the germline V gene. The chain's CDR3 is CASNNPRGMGNNQPQHF. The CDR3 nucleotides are TGTGCCAGCAATAACCCGAGGGGAATGGGGAACAATCAGCCCCAGCATTTT.

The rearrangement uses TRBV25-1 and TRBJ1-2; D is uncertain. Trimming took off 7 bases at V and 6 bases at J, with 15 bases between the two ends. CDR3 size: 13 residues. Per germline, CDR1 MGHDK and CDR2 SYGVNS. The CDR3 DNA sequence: TGTGCCAGCACCCCAGGACCCGGGGATGGCTACACCTTC. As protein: CASTPGPGDGYTF.

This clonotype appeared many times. The CDR3 bases are TGTGCCAGCACCCCAAGCGGGGGGGCATACGAGCAGTACTTC. Amino acids: CASTPSGGAYEQYF. J is TRBJ2-7 and V is TRBV6-6; 10 nucleotides match TRBD2. This CDR3 has 14 amino acids. Losses at the gene ends were 7 bases for V and 4 bases for J; bases not matched to a gene: 7. Germline CDR1 reads MNHNY; CDR2 reads SVGAGI (reference sequence).

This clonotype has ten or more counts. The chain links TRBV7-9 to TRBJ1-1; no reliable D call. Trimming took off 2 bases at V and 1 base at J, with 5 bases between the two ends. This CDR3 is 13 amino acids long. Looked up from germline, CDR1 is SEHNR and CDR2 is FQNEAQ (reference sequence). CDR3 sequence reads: CASSLPGNTEAFF. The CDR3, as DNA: TGTGCCAGCAGCTTACCAGGGAACACTGAAGCTTTCTTT.

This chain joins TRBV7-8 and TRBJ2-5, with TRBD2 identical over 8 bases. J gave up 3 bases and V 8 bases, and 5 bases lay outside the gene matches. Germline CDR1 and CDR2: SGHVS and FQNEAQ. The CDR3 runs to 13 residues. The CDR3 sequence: CASLSGKKETQYF. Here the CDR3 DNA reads TGTGCCAGCCTTAGCGGGAAGAAAGAGACCCAGTACTTC. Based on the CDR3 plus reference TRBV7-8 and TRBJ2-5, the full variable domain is GAGVSQSPRYKVAKRGQDVALRCDPISGHVSLFWYQQALGQGPEFLTYFQNEAQLDKSGLPSDRFFAERPEGSVSTLKIQRTQQEDSAVYLCASLSGKKETQYFGPGTRLLVL.

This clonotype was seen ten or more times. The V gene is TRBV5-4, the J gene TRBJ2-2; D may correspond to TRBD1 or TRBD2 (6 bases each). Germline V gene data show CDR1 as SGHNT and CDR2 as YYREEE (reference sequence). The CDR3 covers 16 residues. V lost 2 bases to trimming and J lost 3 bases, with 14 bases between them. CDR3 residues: CASSLRGQGYTGELFF. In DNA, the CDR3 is TGTGCCAGCAGCTTACGGGGGCAGGGATACACCGGGGAGCTGTTTTTT.

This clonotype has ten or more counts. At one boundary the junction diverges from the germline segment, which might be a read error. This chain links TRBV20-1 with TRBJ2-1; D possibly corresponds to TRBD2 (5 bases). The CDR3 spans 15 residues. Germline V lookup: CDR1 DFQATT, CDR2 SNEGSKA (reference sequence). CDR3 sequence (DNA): TGCAGTGCCAGAGTTGGACTGCGGCTTCCAAAGGAGCAGTTCTTC. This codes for CSARVGLRLPKEQFF.

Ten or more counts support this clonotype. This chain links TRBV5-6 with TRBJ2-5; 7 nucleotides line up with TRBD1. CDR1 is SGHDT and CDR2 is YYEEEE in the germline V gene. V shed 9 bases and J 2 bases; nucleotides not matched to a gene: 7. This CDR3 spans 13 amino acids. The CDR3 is CATNKGQQETQYF. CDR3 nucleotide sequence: TGTGCCACCAACAAGGGACAGCAAGAGACCCAGTACTTC.

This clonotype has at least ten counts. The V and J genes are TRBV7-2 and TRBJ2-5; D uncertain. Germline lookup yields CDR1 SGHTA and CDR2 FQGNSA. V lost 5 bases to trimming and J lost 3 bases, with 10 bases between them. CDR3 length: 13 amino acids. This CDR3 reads CASSASREETQYF. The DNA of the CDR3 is TGTGCCAGCAGCGCCTCCCGGGAAGAGACCCAGTACTTC.

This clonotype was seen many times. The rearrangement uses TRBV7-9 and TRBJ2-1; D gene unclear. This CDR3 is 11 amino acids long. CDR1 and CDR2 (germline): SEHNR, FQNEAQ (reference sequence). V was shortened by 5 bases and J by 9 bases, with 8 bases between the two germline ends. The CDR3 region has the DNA TGTGCCAGCAGCCCCGGTCTTGAGCAGTTCTTC. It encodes CASSPGLEQFF.

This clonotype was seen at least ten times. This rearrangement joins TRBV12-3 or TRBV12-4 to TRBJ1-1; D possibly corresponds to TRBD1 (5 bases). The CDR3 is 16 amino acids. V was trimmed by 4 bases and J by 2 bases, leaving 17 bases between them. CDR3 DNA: TGTGCCAGCAGTTCCTACTTCGGGACTGGTAACACTGAAGCTTTCTTT. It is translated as CASSSYFGTGNTEAFF.

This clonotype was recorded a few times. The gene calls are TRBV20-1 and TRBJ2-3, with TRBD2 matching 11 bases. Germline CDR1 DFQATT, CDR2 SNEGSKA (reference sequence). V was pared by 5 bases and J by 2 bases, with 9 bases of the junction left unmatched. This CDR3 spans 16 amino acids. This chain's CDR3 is CSAVGLAGSHTDTQYF. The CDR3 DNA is TGCAGTGCTGTCGGACTAGCGGGTTCACACACAGATACGCAGTATTTT.

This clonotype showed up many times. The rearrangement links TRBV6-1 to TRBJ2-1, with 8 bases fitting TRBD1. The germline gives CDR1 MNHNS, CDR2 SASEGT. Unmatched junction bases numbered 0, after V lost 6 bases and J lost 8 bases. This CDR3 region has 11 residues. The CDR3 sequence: CASRTGDEQFF. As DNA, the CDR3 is TGTGCCAGCAGGACAGGGGATGAGCAGTTCTTC.